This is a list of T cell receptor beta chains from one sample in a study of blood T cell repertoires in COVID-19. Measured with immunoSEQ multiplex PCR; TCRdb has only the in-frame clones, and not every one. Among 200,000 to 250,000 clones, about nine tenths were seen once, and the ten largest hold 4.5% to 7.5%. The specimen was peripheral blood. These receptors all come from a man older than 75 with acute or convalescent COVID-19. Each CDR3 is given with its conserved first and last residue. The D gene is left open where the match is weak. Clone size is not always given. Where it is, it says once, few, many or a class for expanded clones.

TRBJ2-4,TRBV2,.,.,TGTGCCAGCATCGGACAAGCCACAAGAAACATTCAGTACTTC,CASIGQATRNIQYF
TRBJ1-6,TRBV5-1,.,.,TGCGCCAGCAGTTGGGGGGTAAATTCACCCCTCCACTTT,CASSWGVNSPLHF
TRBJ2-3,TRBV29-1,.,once,TGCAGCGGAGAATTGGGACTAGATACGCAGTATTTT,CSGELGLDTQYF
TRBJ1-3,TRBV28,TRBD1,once,TGTGCCAGCAGTTCAACCGGGACAGGGACTGGAAACACCATATATTTT,CASSSTGTGTGNTIYF
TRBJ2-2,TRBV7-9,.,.,TGTGCCATCACCCCCCAGGCGGGCCTTGGCACCGGGGAGCTGTTTTTT,CAITPQAGLGTGELFF
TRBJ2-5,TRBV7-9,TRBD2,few,TGTGCCAGCAGCTTAGGAGGCGGGGGGCGCTTAATAGAGACCCAGTACTTC,CASSLGGGGRLIETQYF
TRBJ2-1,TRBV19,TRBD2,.,TGTGCCAGTAGTGCCACAGTGCTAGCGGGTGGGAGCTCCTACAATGAGCAGTTCTTC,CASSATVLAGGSSYNEQFF
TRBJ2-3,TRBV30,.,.,TGTGCCTGGAGCGAGAACGCAGATACGCAGTATTTT,CAWSENADTQYF
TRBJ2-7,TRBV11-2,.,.,TGTGCCAGCAGCCCCCCGGGTGTGAGGCGCGGAAGGGGAGAGCAGTACTTC,CASSPPGVRRGRGEQYF
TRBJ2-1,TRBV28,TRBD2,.,TGTGCCAGCAGCTCCCCGACTAGCGGGAGAAGAAATGAGCAGTTCTTC,CASSSPTSGRRNEQFF
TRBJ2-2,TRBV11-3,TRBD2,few,TGTGCCAGCAGCTCCGGACTAGCCTTCGGGTCCGGGGAGCTGTTTTTT,CASSSGLAFGSGELFF
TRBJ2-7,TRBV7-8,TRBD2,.,TGTGCCAGCGCACCGACGGGGGGAAGTATCTCCTACGAGCAGTACTTC,CASAPTGGSISYEQYF
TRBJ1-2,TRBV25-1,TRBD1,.,TGTGCCAGCAGTGAAGCCGGACAGGGGAACGGCTACACCTTC,CASSEAGQGNGYTF
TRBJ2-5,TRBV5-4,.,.,TGTGCCAGCAGCTTATCAGGGGGGTATCAAGAGACCCAGTACTTC,CASSLSGGYQETQYF
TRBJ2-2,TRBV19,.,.,TGTGCCAGTAGTATTCCCGGGTCCCGAAGTCCCGGGGAGCTGTTTTTT,CASSIPGSRSPGELFF
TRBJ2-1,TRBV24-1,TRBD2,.,TGTGCCACCAGTGAGCGGACTAGCGGATCCTACAATGAGCAGTTCTTC,CATSERTSGSYNEQFF
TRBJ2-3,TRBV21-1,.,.,TGTGCCAGCAGCGAGGGACTTGCAAGGTGTGCAGATACGCAGTATTTT,CASSEGLARCADTQYF
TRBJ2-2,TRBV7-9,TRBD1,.,TGTGCCAGCAGCTTAGCGAACAGGGGGGACACCGGGGAGCTGTTTTTT,CASSLANRGDTGELFF
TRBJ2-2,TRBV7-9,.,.,TGTGCCAGCAGCCCCCACAGTTCCACCGGGGAGCTGTTTTTT,CASSPHSSTGELFF
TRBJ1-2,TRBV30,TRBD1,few,TGTGCCTGGAGTGTACGCGGGGACAGGCTTAACTATGGCTACACCTTC,CAWSVRGDRLNYGYTF
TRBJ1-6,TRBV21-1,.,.,TGTGCCAGCAGCAAATTGATCAGGGTGGGATACGGACCCCTCCACTTT,CASSKLIRVGYGPLHF
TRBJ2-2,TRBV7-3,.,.,TGTGCCAGCAGCTCTGCGGTGAACACCGGGGAGCTGTTTTTT,CASSSAVNTGELFF
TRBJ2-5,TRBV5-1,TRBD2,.,TGCGCCAGCCGCATTGCCGGGGGGTCCCCCCCCGGGGCCCAGTACTTC,CASRIAGGSPPGAQYF
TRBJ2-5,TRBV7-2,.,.,TGTGCCAGCAGCTTAGGTCCTATAGAGACCCAGTACTTC,CASSLGPIETQYF
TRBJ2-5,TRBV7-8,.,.,TGTGCCAGCAGCTTAGGACAGAGGGAGACCCAGTACTTC,CASSLGQRETQYF
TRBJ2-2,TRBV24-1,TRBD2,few,TGTGCCACCCGGGAGGGACCGAACACCGGGGAGCTGTTTTTT,CATREGPNTGELFF
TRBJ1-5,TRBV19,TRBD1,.,TGTGCCAGTAGTATGCGGGACAGAGATCAGCCCCAGCATTTT,CASSMRDRDQPQHF
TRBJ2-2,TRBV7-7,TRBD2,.,TGTGCTAGCAGCTTAGTCGGACTAGCGGGAGTCCTTGACACCGGGGAGCTGTTTTTT,CASSLVGLAGVLDTGELFF
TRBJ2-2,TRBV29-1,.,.,TGCAGCGGACTATCCCCGGACACCGGGGAGCTGTTTTTT,CSGLSPDTGELFF
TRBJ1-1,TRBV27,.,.,TGTGCCAGCAGTCTAACTCTTAGCACTGAAGCTTTCTTT,CASSLTLSTEAFF
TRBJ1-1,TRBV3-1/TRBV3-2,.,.,TGTGCCAGCAGCCAAGGTCCCATCGGCACTGAAGCTTTCTTT,CASSQGPIGTEAFF
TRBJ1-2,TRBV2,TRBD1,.,TGTGCCAGCAGTGAAGCGCGACAGGGCGGCTATGGCTACACCTTC,CASSEARQGGYGYTF
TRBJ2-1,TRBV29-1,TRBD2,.,TGCAGCGTTGATGGCGGGAGGGCTTTTAATGAGCAGTTCTTC,CSVDGGRAFNEQFF
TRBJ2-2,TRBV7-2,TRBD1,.,TGTGCCAGCAGCTTAAGGGGGATACAGGGGGCAAACACCGGGGAGCTGTTTTTT,CASSLRGIQGANTGELFF
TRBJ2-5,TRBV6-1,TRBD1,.,TGTGCCAGCAGTGAATGGGTAGGGACAGGACAAGAGACCCAGTACTTC,CASSEWVGTGQETQYF
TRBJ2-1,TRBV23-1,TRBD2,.,TGCGCCAGCAGTCAAGTTTGCGGGAGGAGGTACTGGAATGAGCAGTTCTTC,CASSQVCGRRYWNEQFF
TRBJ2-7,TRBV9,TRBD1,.,TGTGCCAGTTCCCCGTCGGACAGGTTTTACGAGCAGTACTTC,CASSPSDRFYEQYF
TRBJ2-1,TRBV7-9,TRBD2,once,TGTGCCAGCAGCTTAGGGGGTGTGCGGGAGTTCCTCTTC,CASSLGGVREFLF
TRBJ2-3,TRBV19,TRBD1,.,TGTGCCAGTAGTACCCCGGGACAGGGCACAGATACGCAGTATTTT,CASSTPGQGTDTQYF
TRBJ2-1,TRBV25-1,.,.,TGTGCCAGCAGTGTTCCAGGGGTGGGTTACAATGAGCAGTTCTTC,CASSVPGVGYNEQFF
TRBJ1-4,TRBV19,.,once,TGTGCCAGTAGCCACACCCGACAAGCGGCAACTAATGAAAAACTGTTTTTT,CASSHTRQAATNEKLFF
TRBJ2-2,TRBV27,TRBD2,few,TGTGCCAGCAGTTCCCAAGAAGCGGGAAAAACCGGGGAGCTGTTTTTT,CASSSQEAGKTGELFF
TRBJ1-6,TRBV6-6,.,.,TGTGCCAGCAGCTTCCGGGGGGATAATTCACCCCTCCACTTT,CASSFRGDNSPLHF
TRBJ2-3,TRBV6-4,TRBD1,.,TGTGCCAGCATCCCGACAGGGGCGGAAGATACGCAGTATTTT,CASIPTGAEDTQYF
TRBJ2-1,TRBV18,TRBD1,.,TGTGCCAGCTCACGACAGGGCGGCAATGAGCAGTTCTTC,CASSRQGGNEQFF
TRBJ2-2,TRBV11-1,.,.,TGTGCCAGCAGCTTCGGGGAAAACACCGGGGAGCTGTTTTTT,CASSFGENTGELFF
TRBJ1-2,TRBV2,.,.,TGTGCCAGCAGTGAATTCCAGGGAAGGAACTATGGCTACACCTTC,CASSEFQGRNYGYTF
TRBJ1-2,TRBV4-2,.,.,TGTGCCAGCAGCCAAGTTGCCCAGGTCTCGCTCTATGGCTACACCTTC,CASSQVAQVSLYGYTF
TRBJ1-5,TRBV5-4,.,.,TGTGCCAGCAGCTTAGGACAGTCCGATCAGCCCCAGCATTTT,CASSLGQSDQPQHF
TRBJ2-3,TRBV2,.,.,TGTGCCAGCAGTCGACAGGAAATCAGACTAGATACGCAGTATTTT,CASSRQEIRLDTQYF
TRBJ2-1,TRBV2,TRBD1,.,TGTGCCATCCTGGCCGGGACAGGGGCCGGGAATGAGCAGTTCTTC,CAILAGTGAGNEQFF
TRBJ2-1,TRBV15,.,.,TGTGCCACCTGCGACAGGCTGAGATACAATGAGCAGTTCTTC,CATCDRLRYNEQFF
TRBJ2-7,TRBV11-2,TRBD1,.,TGTGCCAGCAGCTTAGCGACAGGGGACTACGAGCAGTACTTC,CASSLATGDYEQYF